This T cell receptor (beta chain) is drawn from a study of cytomegalovirus exposure and HLA in healthy donors. Study details: A subsequent analysis reported that the 120 or so validation repertoires were produced on the same platform that had also been used for the roughly 670 first-cohort repertoires.

Concerning this clone: Its antigen is not known.

Profiled with immunoSEQ multiplex PCR; TCRdb holds only in-frame clones, not every one. The sample has roughly 190,000 clones; about 82% are singletons. Trimming removed 5 bases from V and 7 bases from J; junction bases left unmatched: 12. The V gene's germline CDR1 is PRHDT and CDR2 FYEKMQ (reference sequence). The length of the CDR3 is 16 residues. Study results and caveats: The study recorded over 150 TCR beta chains that were cytomegalovirus-associated. In vitro checks showed that a few CMV-associated chains really do target CMV antigens. Most TCR sequences were uncommon, yet certain public TCRs appeared in many donors.

This chain links TRBV13 with TRBJ2-1, with 9 bases identical to TRBD1. The sequencing sample was made of PBMCs. The sequence derives from a woman aged 18-30 years in good health and CMV-seronegative. The CDR3 region is CASSRSSGTGRNEQFF. DNA of the CDR3: TGTGCCAGCAGCCGGTCGTCGGGGACAGGGAGAAATGAGCAGTTCTTC.